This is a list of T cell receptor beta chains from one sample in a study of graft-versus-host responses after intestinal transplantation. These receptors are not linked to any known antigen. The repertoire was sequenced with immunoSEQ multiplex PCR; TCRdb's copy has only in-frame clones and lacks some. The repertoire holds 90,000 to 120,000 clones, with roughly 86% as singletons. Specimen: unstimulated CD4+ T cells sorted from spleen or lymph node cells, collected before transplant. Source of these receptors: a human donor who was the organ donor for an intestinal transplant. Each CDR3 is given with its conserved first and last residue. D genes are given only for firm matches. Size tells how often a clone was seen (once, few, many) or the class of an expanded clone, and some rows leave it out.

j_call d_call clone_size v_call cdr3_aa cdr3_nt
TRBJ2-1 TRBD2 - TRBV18 CASSPEGLAGNNEQFF TGTGCCAGCTCACCCGAGGGACTAGCGGGAAACAATGAGCAGTTCTTC
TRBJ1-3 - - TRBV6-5 CASSYSEASSGNTIYF TGTGCCAGCAGTTACTCAGAGGCCTCCTCTGGAAACACCATATATTTT
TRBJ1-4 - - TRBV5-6 CASSGWGTTNEKLFF TGTGCCAGCAGCGGGTGGGGTACAACTAATGAAAAACTGTTTTTT
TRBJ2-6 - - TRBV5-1 CASRPPQGPNYSGANVLTF TGCGCCAGCAGACCCCCACAGGGCCCGAATTACTCTGGGGCCAACGTCCTGACTTTC
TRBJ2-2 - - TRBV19 CASSINGGRVTGELFF TGTGCCAGTAGTATCAACGGGGGGCGGGTCACCGGGGAGCTGTTTTTT
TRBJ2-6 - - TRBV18 CASSLTSGANVLTF TGTGCCAGCTCACTGACCTCTGGGGCCAACGTCCTGACTTTC
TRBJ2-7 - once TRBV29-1 CSVEAGRYPSYEQYF TGCAGCGTTGAAGCGGGGCGTTACCCCTCCTACGAGCAGTACTTC
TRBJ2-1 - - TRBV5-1 CASSLVPSSGNEQFF TGCGCCAGCAGCTTGGTTCCTAGCTCGGGCAATGAGCAGTTCTTC
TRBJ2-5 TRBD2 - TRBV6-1 CASSASGSGLETQYF TGTGCCAGCAGCGCTAGCGGGAGTGGGTTGGAGACCCAGTACTTC
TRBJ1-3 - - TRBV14 CASSPADSGNTIYF TGTGCCAGCAGCCCGGCGGACTCTGGAAACACCATATATTTT
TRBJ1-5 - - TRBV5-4 CASSETPYSNQPQHF TGTGCCAGCAGCGAGACACCTTATAGCAATCAGCCCCAGCATTTT
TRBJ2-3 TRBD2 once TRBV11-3 CASSRGTSGSTDTQYF TGTGCCAGCAGCAGGGGGACTAGCGGCTCCACAGATACGCAGTATTTT
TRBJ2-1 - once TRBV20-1 CSANLANEQFF TGCAGTGCCAACCTAGCAAATGAGCAGTTCTTC
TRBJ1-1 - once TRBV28 CASSLGRATEAFF TGTGCCAGCTCCCTGGGGCGGGCCACTGAAGCTTTCTTT
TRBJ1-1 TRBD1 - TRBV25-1 CASSGGQGRAFF TGTGCCAGCAGTGGGGGACAGGGTAGAGCTTTCTTT
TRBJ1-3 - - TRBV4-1 CASSQEQGVGNTIYF TGCGCCAGCAGCCAAGAACAGGGAGTAGGAAACACCATATATTTT
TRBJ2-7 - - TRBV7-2 CASSLAPGFRSYEQYF TGTGCCAGCAGCTTAGCGCCAGGGTTTAGGTCCTACGAGCAGTACTTC
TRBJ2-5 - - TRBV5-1 CASSFDTGWGVTQYF TGCGCCAGCAGCTTTGATACAGGCTGGGGGGTGACCCAGTACTTC
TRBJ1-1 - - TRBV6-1 CASRFYENTEAFF TGTGCCAGCAGGTTTTACGAAAACACTGAAGCTTTCTTT
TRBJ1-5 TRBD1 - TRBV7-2 CASSLNRQGYSNQPQHF TGTGCCAGCAGCCTAAACCGACAGGGGTATAGCAATCAGCCCCAGCATTTT